Following are 4 T cell receptor beta chains from one sample sequenced in a study of T cell responses to AZD1222 COVID-19 vaccine. Libraries were prepared by immunoSEQ multiplex PCR; TCRdb keeps only in-frame clonotypes and omits some of them. Found here are more than 95,000 clones, about 88% of them singletons; the top ten hold 4% to 5.5%. The starting material was peripheral blood, obtained on day 0 of AZD1222 vaccination. These receptors originate from an adult in good health.

This clone was recorded once. The chain uses TRBV2 and TRBJ2-7, with D possibly called TRBD1 or TRBD2 (6 bases each). Trimming stripped 6 bases from V and 6 bases from J, with 18 bases between. The length of the CDR3 is 14 residues. CDR1 is SNHLY, CDR2 FYNNEI, per germline. In DNA, the CDR3 is TGTGCCAGCAGCAAGACTAGACAGGTGAGCGAGCAGTACTTC. As protein: CASSKTRQVSEQYF.

The chain recombines TRBV12-5 with TRBJ2-3; D could derive from TRBD1 or TRBD2 (5 bases each). The CDR3 is made up of 15 amino acids. Trimming shortened V by 5 bases and J by 3 bases, and 15 bases separated the two germline ends. The germline V gene has CDR1 LGHNT and CDR2 FRNRAP. The DNA of the CDR3 is TGTGCTAGTGGTCCGCGTGAGGGGCGAACAGATACGCAGTATTTT. It is translated as CASGPREGRTDTQYF.

The chain employs TRBV27 and TRBJ2-5, with 15 bases fitting TRBD2. This CDR3 has 17 amino acids. Looked up from germline, CDR1 is MNHEY and CDR2 is SMNVEV (reference sequence). The V and J ends lost 7 bases and 5 bases, in that order; junction bases with no gene match: 11. The CDR3, as DNA: TGTGCCAGCAAACGGACTAGCGGGAGGGCAAGTTCGGAGACCCAGTACTTC. As protein: CASKRTSGRASSETQYF.

This rearrangement joins TRBV25-1 to TRBJ2-3, with TRBD1 identical over 8 bases. The trim removed 4 bases at V and 4 bases at J, leaving 4 bases unmatched. The CDR3 runs 14 residues. Germline V lookup: CDR1 MGHDK, CDR2 SYGVNS. The CDR3 nucleotides read TGTGCCAGCAGTGTAGGACAGGGCTCAGATACGCAGTATTTT. It encodes CASSVGQGSDTQYF.